Listed here are 32 T cell receptor beta chains from one sample, sequenced in a study of Graves' ophthalmopathy and Graves' hyperthyroidism. Amplification of the TCR beta CDR3 regions used RNA transcripts (as template). First-round RT-PCR employed HTBI primers, with a second-round multiplex PCR after it. MiXCR was run by TCRdb on the multiplex PCR reads, yielding one entry per CDR3 protein. The sample comprises roughly 220,000 distinct CDR3 sequences, around 45% of which are singletons, and 40% to 55% rests with the top ten. Sequenced material: peripheral blood. The receptors originated from an adult man with Graves' ophthalmopathy.

The chain employs TRBV12-3 or TRBV12-4 and TRBJ2-7, with TRBD2 matching 8 bases. The V gene end was trimmed by 7 bases and the J gene end by 4 bases; junction bases not matched to a gene: 12. The CDR3 is 15 amino acids. CDR3 sequence reads: CASNPVRRGGYEQYF. CDR3 bases: TGTGCCAGCAACCCTGTGAGGCGCGGGGGGTACGAGCAGTACTTC.

In this sample, this clonotype turned up a few times. The chain has TRBV7-9 and TRBJ1-2; D is possibly TRBD1 (5 bases). Germline values: CDR1 SEHNR, CDR2 FQNEAQ (reference sequence). This CDR3 spans 14 amino acids. V lost 5 bases, J lost 0 bases, and 10 bases lay in between. The CDR3 region has the DNA TGTGCCAGCAGCGCGACAGTTGCTAACTATGGCTACACCTTC. Amino acids: CASSATVANYGYTF.

To note about this clonotype: At one end, the junction sequence differs from germline, possibly due to a read error. This chain connects TRBV7-2 to TRBJ2-7, with D possibly matching TRBD1 (6 bases). The CDR3 is made up of 14 amino acids. Germline-derived CDR1 and CDR2 are SGHTA and FQGNSA. The CDR3 region has the DNA TGCGCCAGCAGCCAAATCACAGGGAACTACGAGCAGTACTTC. This encodes CASSQITGNYEQYF.

J is TRBJ1-6 and V is TRBV15; D gene uncertain. The germline gives CDR1 LNHNV, CDR2 YYDKDF (reference sequence). V gave up 0 bases and J gave up 5 bases, with 8 bases separating them. This CDR3 is built from 15 residues. CDR3 DNA: TGTGCCACCAGCAGAGAGTACAGAAATAATTCACCCCTCCACTTT. Encoded protein: CATSREYRNNSPLHF.

About this clonotype itself: The junction and the germline gene differ at one end; a read error may be behind it. V and J are TRBV10-2 and TRBJ1-1; tentatively, D is TRBD1 (5 bases). Germline values: CDR1 WSHSY, CDR2 SAAADI. The CDR3 sequence is 13 residues long. The CDR3: CASSEWGNTKAFF. In nucleotides, the CDR3 is TGCGCCAGCAGTGAATGGGGGAACACTAAAGCTTTCTTT.

This clonotype has only a few counts. This chain joins TRBV24-1 and TRBJ2-2; possibly TRBD1 for D (6 bases). The CDR3 sequence is 13 residues long. CDR1 and CDR2 (germline): KGHDR, SFDVKD. Trimming took 6 bases from V and 4 from J, leaving 8 bases between them. This CDR3 is CATSQGLTGELFF. The CDR3 coding sequence is TGTGCCACCAGTCAGGGGCTCACCGGGGAGCTGTTTTTT.

The rearrangement uses TRBV10-3 and TRBJ2-2, with D perhaps matching TRBD1 (5 bases). Germline CDR1 and CDR2: ENHRY and SYGVKD. The ends were cut back, 3 bases at V and 5 bases at J, with 10 bases in the middle. This CDR3 comprises 14 residues. CDR3 in DNA: TGTGCCATCAGTGAAGGGGTAGGTACCGGGGAGCTGTTTTTT. Translation: CAISEGVGTGELFF.

This clonotype was seen more than once but under ten times. V is TRBV7-6 and J is TRBJ1-2; D might be TRBD1 (5 bases). Germline CDR1 is SGHVS and CDR2 is FNYEAQ. The CDR3 has 13 residues. Trimming pared 0 bases from V and 6 bases from J, leaving 8 bases between. The CDR3 here is CASSLAGVDGYTF. The CDR3 nucleotides read TGTGCCAGCAGCTTAGCGGGGGTAGATGGCTACACCTTC.

This clonotype has just a few counts. This sequence joins TRBV4-1 and TRBJ1-2; D is possibly TRBD1 (6 bases). Germline V gives CDR1 MGHRA, CDR2 YSYEKL. V shed 1 base and J shed 5 bases, with 20 bases lying between them. The CDR3 runs 17 residues. CDR3 coding DNA: TGCGCCAGCAGCCAAGCTGATGTGAGACAGGTCGGATATGGCTACACCTTC. Translated, it gives CASSQADVRQVGYGYTF.

This rearrangement joins TRBV20-1 to TRBJ1-3; D unclear. Germline V lookup: CDR1 DFQATT, CDR2 SNEGSKA (reference sequence). The V and J ends lost 6 bases and 4 bases respectively, with 10 bases between them. The CDR3 spans 12 residues. The CDR3 nucleotides read TGCAGTGCCTTAGAGAAAGGAAACACCATATATTTT. This gives the protein CSALEKGNTIYF.

The chain links TRBV7-2 to TRBJ1-2; no definite D call. The CDR3 is 13 residues long. V shed 6 bases and J shed 2 bases, with 10 bases lying between them. Looked up from germline, CDR1 is SGHTA and CDR2 is FQGNSA. CDR3 sequence: CASRATGNYGYTF. Here the CDR3 DNA reads TGTGCCAGCAGGGCGACGGGGAACTATGGCTACACCTTC.

This clonotype showed up many times. The chain carries TRBV29-1 and TRBJ1-4; TRBD1 matches 8 bases. V shed 5 bases and J 8 bases; nucleotides not matched to a gene: 7. This CDR3 has 13 amino acids. Germline V gene sequence: CDR1 SQVTM, CDR2 ANQGSEA. The CDR3 here is CSVSGGAGEKLFF. The CDR3 nucleotides are TGCAGCGTTTCAGGGGGCGCGGGGGAAAAACTGTTTTTT.

This clonotype has a count of ten or more. CDR3 nucleotides: TGTGCCAGCAGCTCACAGGGGAATCAGCCCCAGCATTTT. Protein: CASSSQGNQPQHF. The chain employs TRBV7-2 and TRBJ1-5; 7 nucleotides agree with TRBD1. Germline assignment: CDR1 SGHTA and CDR2 FQGNSA. Germline trimming cut 4 bases from V and 4 bases from J; bases unmatched to any gene: 1. CDR3 length: 13 amino acids.

The sample holds a few counts of this clonotype. The V call is TRBV2, the J call TRBJ1-3, with TRBD1 matching over 7 bases. Germline trimming cut 6 bases from V and 0 bases from J; bases unmatched to any gene: 5. The CDR3 is made up of 15 amino acids. Germline CDR1 is SNHLY and CDR2 is FYNNEI. The CDR3 DNA sequence: TGTGCCAGCAGCGCGTGGACAGGCTCTGGAAACACCATATATTTT. This encodes CASSAWTGSGNTIYF. Filled out from reference TRBV2 and TRBJ1-3, the complete variable domain reads EPEVTQTPSHQVTQMGQEVILRCVPISNHLYFYWYRQILGQKVEFLVSFYNNEISEKSEIFDDQFSVERPDGSNFTLKIRSTKLEDSAMYFCASSAWTGSGNTIYFGEGSWLTVV.

This clonotype was detected only a few times. V is TRBV6-6 and J is TRBJ2-7; D remains unclear. Per the germline V gene, CDR1 is MNHNY and CDR2 is SVGAGI (reference sequence). With 2 bases removed from V and 5 bases from J, the gap between germline ends came to 10 bases. This CDR3 is built from 13 residues. The CDR3 reads CASSYGYSNEQYF. CDR3 coding DNA: TGTGCCAGCAGTTACGGGTATTCCAACGAGCAGTACTTC.

The chain employs TRBV29-1 and TRBJ2-7; 15 nucleotides align to TRBD2. Germline loops: CDR1 SQVTM, CDR2 ANQGSEA. CDR3 size: 19 residues. Trimming removed 6 bases from V and 0 bases from J; junction bases left unmatched: 15. DNA for the CDR3: TGCAGCGTCGCATCACCGGGACTAGCGGGAGGCACCGGCTCCTACGAGCAGTACTTC. It specifies CSVASPGLAGGTGSYEQYF.

This clonotype showed up just a few times. The J gene is TRBJ1-2, the V gene TRBV20-1; 7 nucleotides agree with TRBD1. CDR3 size: 12 residues. Unmatched junction bases numbered 5, after V lost 6 bases and J lost 4 bases. CDR1 and CDR2 from the germline V gene are DFQATT and SNEGSKA (reference sequence). CDR3 nucleotides: TGCAGTGCCCAGACAGGGTTCTATGGCTACACCTTC. Its translation is CSAQTGFYGYTF.

The sample holds a few counts of this clonotype. CDR3 region: CAAGIARGGYTF. DNA for the CDR3: TGTGCAGCGGGGATAGCCCGAGGGGGCTACACCTTC. The chain joins TRBV19 to TRBJ1-2; D unresolved. Germline V CDR1 and CDR2: LNHDA, SQIVND (reference sequence). This CDR3 is 12 amino acids long.

The rearrangement joins TRBV5-1 to TRBJ1-2; 7 nucleotides agree with TRBD1. V dropped 4 bases and J dropped 6; count of bases not matched to a gene: 9. CDR1 is SGHRS, CDR2 YFSETQ, per germline. CDR3 size: 14 residues. CDR3 sequence reads: CASSRRQGEDGYTF. The CDR3 DNA follows: TGCGCCAGCAGCCGACGACAGGGAGAGGATGGCTACACCTTC.

J is TRBJ2-2 and V is TRBV7-2, with 10 bases fitting TRBD2. J gave up 7 bases and V 6 bases, and 8 bases lay outside the gene matches. CDR1 and CDR2 from the germline V gene are SGHTA and FQGNSA. CDR3 length equals 15 residues. The CDR3 is CASREQAGGYGELFF. The CDR3 coding sequence is TGTGCCAGCAGAGAACAAGCGGGAGGGTACGGGGAGCTGTTTTTT.

The CDR3, as DNA: TGCAGCGTTGAAGGAGGGCAGGGAGGCTACACCTTC. It encodes CSVEGGQGGYTF. The chain couples TRBV29-1 to TRBJ1-2; a weak D match, TRBD1 (5 bases). Germline assignment: CDR1 SQVTM and CDR2 ANQGSEA. The CDR3 extends over 12 amino acids. Trimming cost V 1 base and J 8 bases, with 11 bases left between them.

This clonotype was detected only a few times. The rearrangement links TRBV29-1 to TRBJ1-1, with D possibly being TRBD1 (6 bases). The germline CDR1 and CDR2 sequences are SQVTM and ANQGSEA. The CDR3 totals 13 residues. V lost 6 bases, J lost 11 bases, and 22 bases lay in between. The CDR3, as DNA: TGCAGCGTCCGGCAGGGGTCCAGGGCGGTCGCTTTCTTT. It is translated as CSVRQGSRAVAFF.

V gene TRBV9 combines with J gene TRBJ2-1; D ambiguous. CDR1 is SGDLS and CDR2 is YYNGEE in the germline V gene. Trimming cost V 4 bases and J 4 bases, with 9 bases left between them. This CDR3 spans 13 amino acids. Here the CDR3 DNA reads TGTGCCAGCAGCCGAAATGGGTACAATGAGCAGTTCTTC. It yields the protein CASSRNGYNEQFF.

Only a few counts were recorded for this clonotype. CDR3 loop: CASSPHQSGNQPQHF. The CDR3 DNA reads TGTGCCAGCAGTCCTCATCAGTCGGGCAATCAGCCCCAGCATTTT. This rearrangement joins TRBV27 to TRBJ1-5; D gene ambiguous. The length of the CDR3 is 15 residues. V was cut by 5 bases and J by 2 bases, with 13 bases left in between. Germline CDR1 and CDR2: MNHEY and SMNVEV (reference sequence).

The gene calls are TRBV29-1 and TRBJ1-1; D not certain. This CDR3 spans 11 amino acids. In germline, CDR1 is SQVTM, CDR2 ANQGSEA. V shed 3 bases and J shed 5 bases, with 7 bases lying between them. CDR3 DNA sequence: TGCAGCGTTGACCCGAGGACTGAAGCTTTCTTT. It yields the protein CSVDPRTEAFF. Based on the CDR3 plus reference TRBV29-1 and TRBJ1-1, the full variable domain is SAVISQKPSRDICQRGTSLTIQCQVDSQVTMMFWYRQQPGQSLTLIATANQGSEATYESGFVIDKFPISRPNLTFSTLTVSNMSPEDSSIYLCSVDPRTEAFFGQGTRLTVV.

The chain uses TRBV7-3 and TRBJ1-2, with D possibly matching TRBD1 (6 bases). The CDR3 runs 12 residues. Germline V gene lookup returns CDR1 SGHTA and CDR2 FQGTGA. V shed 2 bases and J shed 12 bases, with 13 bases lying between them. CDR3 in amino acids: CASSLGGAVNTF. The CDR3 coding sequence is TGTGCCAGCAGCTTAGGGGGCGCGGTAAACACCTTC.

This chain's CDR3 is CASSFWRNTEAFF. In DNA form, the CDR3 reads TGTGCCAGCAGCTTTTGGCGGAACACTGAAGCTTTCTTT. The gene calls are TRBV7-2 and TRBJ1-1; D is unresolved. Germline assignment: CDR1 SGHTA and CDR2 FQGNSA. There are 13 residues in the CDR3. Deletions cut 3 bases from V and 1 base from J, with 6 bases between.

This clonotype was seen at least ten times. The V gene is TRBV12-3 or TRBV12-4, the J gene TRBJ1-1; possible D gene TRBD1, 5 bases. V shed 4 bases and J shed 0 bases, with 6 bases lying between them. This CDR3 region has 13 residues. CDR3 DNA sequence: TGTGCCAGCAGTTCCAGGGTGAACACTGAAGCTTTCTTT. This sequence encodes CASSSRVNTEAFF.

The chain employs TRBV12-3 or TRBV12-4 and TRBJ1-1; no reliable D call. V was pared by 6 bases and J by 1 base, with 9 bases between. This CDR3 comprises 13 residues. CDR3 loop: CASRKLENTEAFF. The CDR3 nucleotides are TGTGCCAGCAGAAAACTCGAGAACACTGAAGCTTTCTTT.

The rearrangement joins TRBV29-1 to TRBJ2-7; 14 bases match TRBD2. The V segment lost 6 bases and the J segment 6 bases; nucleotides outside the gene matches: 13. Germline assignment: CDR1 SQVTM and CDR2 ANQGSEA. The CDR3 runs 16 residues. CDR3 sequence: CSVTPGLAGVEGEQYF. CDR3 coding DNA: TGCAGCGTGACCCCGGGACTAGCGGGAGTCGAAGGCGAGCAGTACTTC.

The genes are TRBV29-1 and TRBJ2-7, with TRBD1 matching over 8 bases. This CDR3 has 15 residues. The V gene's germline CDR1 is SQVTM and CDR2 ANQGSEA. The J segment lost 1 base and the V segment lost 4 bases, leaving 9 bases of the junction unmatched. The CDR3 nucleotides read TGCAGCGTTGTACCCCAGGACAGGGTATCCTACGAGCAGTACTTC. Protein sequence: CSVVPQDRVSYEQYF.

The chain joins TRBV19 to TRBJ2-2; D is uncertain. Trimming cost V 4 bases and J 4 bases, with 4 bases left between them. CDR1 and CDR2 (germline): LNHDA, SQIVND (reference sequence). This CDR3 is built from 12 residues. The CDR3 reads CASSKATGELFF. The CDR3 bases are TGTGCCAGTAGTAAAGCCACCGGGGAGCTGTTTTTT.